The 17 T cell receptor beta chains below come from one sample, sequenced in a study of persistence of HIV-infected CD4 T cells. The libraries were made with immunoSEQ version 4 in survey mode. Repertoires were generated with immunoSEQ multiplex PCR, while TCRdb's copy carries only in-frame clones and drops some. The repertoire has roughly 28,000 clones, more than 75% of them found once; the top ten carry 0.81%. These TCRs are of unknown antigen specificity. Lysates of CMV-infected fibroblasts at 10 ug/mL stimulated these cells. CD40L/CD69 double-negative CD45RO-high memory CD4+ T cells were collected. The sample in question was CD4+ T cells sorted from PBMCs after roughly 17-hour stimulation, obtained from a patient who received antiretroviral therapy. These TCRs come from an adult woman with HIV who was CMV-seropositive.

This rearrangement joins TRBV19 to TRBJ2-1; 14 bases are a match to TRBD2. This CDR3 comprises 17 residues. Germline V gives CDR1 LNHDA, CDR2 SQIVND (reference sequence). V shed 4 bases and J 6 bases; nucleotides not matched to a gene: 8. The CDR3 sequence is CASSTWRLAGGLNEQFF. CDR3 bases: TGTGCCAGTAGTACCTGGAGACTAGCGGGGGGGCTCAATGAGCAGTTCTTC.

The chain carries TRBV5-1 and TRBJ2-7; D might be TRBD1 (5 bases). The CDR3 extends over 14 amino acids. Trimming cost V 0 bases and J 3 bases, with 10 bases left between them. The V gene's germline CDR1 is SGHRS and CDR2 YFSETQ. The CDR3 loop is CASSLVGDSYEQYV. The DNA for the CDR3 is TGCGCCAGCAGCTTGGTTGGCGACAGCTACGAGCAGTACGTC.

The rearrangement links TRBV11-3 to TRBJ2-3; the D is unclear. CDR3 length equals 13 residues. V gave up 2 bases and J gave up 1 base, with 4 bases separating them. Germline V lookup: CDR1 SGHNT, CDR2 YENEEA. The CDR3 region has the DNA TGTGCCAGCAGCTTACAGCGCACAGATACGCAGTATTTT. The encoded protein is CASSLQRTDTQYF. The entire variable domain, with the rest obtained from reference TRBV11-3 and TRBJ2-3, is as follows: EAGVVQSPRYKIIEKKQPVAFWCNPISGHNTLYWYLQNLGQGPELLIRYENEEAVDDSQLPKDRFSAERLKGVDSTLKIQPAELGDSAVYLCASSLQRTDTQYFGPGTRLTVL.

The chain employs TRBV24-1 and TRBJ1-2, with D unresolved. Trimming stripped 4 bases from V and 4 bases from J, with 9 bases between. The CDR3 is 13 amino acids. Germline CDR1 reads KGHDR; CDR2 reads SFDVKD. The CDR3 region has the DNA TGTGCCACCAGTGAAGAGGCTTTCTATGGCTACACCTTC. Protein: CATSEEAFYGYTF.

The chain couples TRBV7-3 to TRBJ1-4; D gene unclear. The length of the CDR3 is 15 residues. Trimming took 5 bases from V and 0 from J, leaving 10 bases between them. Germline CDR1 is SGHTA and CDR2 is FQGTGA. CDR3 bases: TGTGCCAGCAGCCTATATCCCGCAACTAATGAAAAACTGTTTTTT. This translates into CASSLYPATNEKLFF.

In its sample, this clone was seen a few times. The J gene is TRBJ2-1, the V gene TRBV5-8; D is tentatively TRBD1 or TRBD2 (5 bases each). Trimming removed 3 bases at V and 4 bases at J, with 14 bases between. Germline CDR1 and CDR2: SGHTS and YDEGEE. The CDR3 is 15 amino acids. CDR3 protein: CASSWGPTTYNEQFF. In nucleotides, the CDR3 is TGTGCCAGCAGCTGGGGACCGACGACGTACAATGAGCAGTTCTTC.

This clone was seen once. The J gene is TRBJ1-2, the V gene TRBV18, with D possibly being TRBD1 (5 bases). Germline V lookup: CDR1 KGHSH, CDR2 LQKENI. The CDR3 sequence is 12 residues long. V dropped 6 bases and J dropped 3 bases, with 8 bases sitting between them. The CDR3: CASSATDYGYTF. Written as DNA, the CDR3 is TGTGCCAGCTCCGCGACAGACTATGGCTACACCTTC.

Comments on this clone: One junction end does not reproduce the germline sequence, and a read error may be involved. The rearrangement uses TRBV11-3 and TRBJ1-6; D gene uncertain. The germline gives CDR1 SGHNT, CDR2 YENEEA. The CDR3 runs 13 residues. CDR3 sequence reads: CASSLERNSPLHF. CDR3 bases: TGTGCCAGCAGCCTAGAGCGGAATTCACCCCTCCACTTT.

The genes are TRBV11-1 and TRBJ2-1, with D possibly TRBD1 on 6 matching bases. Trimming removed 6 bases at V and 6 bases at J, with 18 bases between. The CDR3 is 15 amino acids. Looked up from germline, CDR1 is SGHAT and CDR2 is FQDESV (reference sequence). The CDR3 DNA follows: TGTGCCAGCAGGCTGGGGGCGGGTCAGGCCAATGAGCAGTTCTTC. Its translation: CASRLGAGQANEQFF. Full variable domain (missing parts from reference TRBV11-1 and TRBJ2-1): EAEVAQSPRYKITEKSQAVAFWCDPISGHATLYWYRQILGQGPELLVQFQDESVVDDSQLPKDRFSAERLKGVDSTLKIQPAELGDSAMYLCASRLGAGQANEQFFGPGTRLTVL.

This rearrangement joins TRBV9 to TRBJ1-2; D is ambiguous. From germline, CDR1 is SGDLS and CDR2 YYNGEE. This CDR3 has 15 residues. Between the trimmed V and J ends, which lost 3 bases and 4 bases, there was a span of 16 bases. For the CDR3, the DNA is TGTGCCAGCAGCGCCGGGCCCCCGCTACTCTATGGCTACACCTTC. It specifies CASSAGPPLLYGYTF.

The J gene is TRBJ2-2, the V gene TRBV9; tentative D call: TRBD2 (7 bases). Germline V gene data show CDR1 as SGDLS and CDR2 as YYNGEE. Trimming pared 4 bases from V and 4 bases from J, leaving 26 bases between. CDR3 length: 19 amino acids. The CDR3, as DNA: TGTGCCAGCAGCATCTCAAACCGGGCGGGGGCGTTTAGCACCGGGGAGCTGTTTTTT. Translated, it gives CASSISNRAGAFSTGELFF.

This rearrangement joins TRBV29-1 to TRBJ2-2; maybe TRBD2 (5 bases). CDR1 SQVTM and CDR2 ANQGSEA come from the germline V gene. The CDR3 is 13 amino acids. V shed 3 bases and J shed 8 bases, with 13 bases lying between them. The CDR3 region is CSVDSGGGGELFF. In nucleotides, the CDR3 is TGCAGCGTTGACAGCGGAGGAGGAGGGGAGCTGTTTTTT.

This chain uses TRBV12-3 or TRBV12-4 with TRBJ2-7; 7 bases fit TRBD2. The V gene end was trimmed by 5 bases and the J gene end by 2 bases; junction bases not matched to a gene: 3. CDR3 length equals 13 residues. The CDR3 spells CASSTSETYEQYF. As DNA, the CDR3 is TGTGCCAGCAGTACTAGCGAAACCTACGAGCAGTACTTC.

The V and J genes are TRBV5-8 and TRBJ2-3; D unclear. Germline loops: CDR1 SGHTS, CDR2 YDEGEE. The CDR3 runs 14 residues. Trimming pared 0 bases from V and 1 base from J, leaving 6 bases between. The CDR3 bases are TGTGCCAGCAGCTTGGGCCACCGCACAGATACGCAGTATTTT. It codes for CASSLGHRTDTQYF.

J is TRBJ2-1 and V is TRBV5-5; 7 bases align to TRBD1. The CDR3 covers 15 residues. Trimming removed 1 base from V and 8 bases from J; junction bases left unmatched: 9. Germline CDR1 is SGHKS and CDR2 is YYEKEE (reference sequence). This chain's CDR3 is CASSLPRQGVDEQFF. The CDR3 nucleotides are TGTGCCAGCAGCTTGCCCCGACAGGGAGTCGATGAGCAGTTCTTC.

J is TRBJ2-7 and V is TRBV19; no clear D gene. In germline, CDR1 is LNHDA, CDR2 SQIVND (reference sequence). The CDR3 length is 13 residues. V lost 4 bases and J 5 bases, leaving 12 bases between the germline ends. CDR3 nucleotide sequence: TGTGCCAGTAGTAGGCAGCCAAACCACGAGCAGTACTTC. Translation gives CASSRQPNHEQYF.

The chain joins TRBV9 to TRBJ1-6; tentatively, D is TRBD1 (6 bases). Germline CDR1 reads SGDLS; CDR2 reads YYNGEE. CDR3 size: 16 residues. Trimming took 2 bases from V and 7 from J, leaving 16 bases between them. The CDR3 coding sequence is TGTGCCAGCAGCGTCCTGGACAGTGAAAGCAATTCACCCCTCCACTTT. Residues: CASSVLDSESNSPLHF.